The 18 T cell receptor beta chains in this list originate from one sample, sequenced in a study of a mutant IDH1 vaccine in newly diagnosed glioma (dated by TCRdb to 2020 to 2022). The time point label here, explained by the study, means: week 5, during vaccination. A 20-mer mutant IDH1 peptide at 300 micrograms in Montanide made up each vaccine dose, which was injected subcutaneously together with topical imiquimod. The library was prepared using the immunoSEQ multiplex PCR assay. As stored in TCRdb, this immuneACCESS dataset retains in-frame rearrangements with V and J assigned. A fraction of the clones does not appear; measured against another copy, unresolved V genes explain less than half of the discrepancy, and the remainder lacks a known reason. Here the sample has around 78,000 clones; 91% occur a single time. The top ten clonotypes cover more than 0.5% of the sample. These receptors have no known antigen.

Sequencing was performed on PBMCs, taken from a glioma patient whose treatment included an IDH1 peptide vaccine. These receptors all come from a woman in her forties or fifties with glioma.

This chain joins TRBV7-3 and TRBJ2-5; TRBD2 aligns across 8 bases. V gave up 0 bases and J gave up 3 bases; unmatched junction bases: 3. Germline assignment: CDR1 SGHTA and CDR2 FQGTGA. This CDR3 spans 15 amino acids. The CDR3 loop is CASSLTARGEETQYF. The CDR3 DNA follows: TGTGCCAGCAGCTTAACAGCGCGGGGGGAAGAGACCCAGTACTTC.

The chain uses TRBV6-5 and TRBJ1-2; 9 bases are a match to TRBD1. Per the germline V gene, CDR1 is MNHEY and CDR2 is SVGAGI. The CDR3 runs to 16 residues. V shed 0 bases, J shed 3 bases, and the junction held 5 bases outside the gene matches. The CDR3 reads CASSYSSDRGDYGYTF. The CDR3 DNA reads as TGTGCCAGCAGTTACTCCTCGGACAGGGGCGACTATGGCTACACCTTC.

This chain links TRBV30 with TRBJ1-3; D gene unclear. In germline, CDR1 is GTSNPN, CDR2 SVGIG (reference sequence). The V and J ends lost 4 bases and 1 base respectively, with 11 bases between them. This CDR3 is 14 amino acids long. CDR3 DNA sequence: TGTGCCTGGACGTTTTTCGGATCTGGAAACACCATATATTTT. It yields the protein CAWTFFGSGNTIYF.

The V and J genes are TRBV6-1 and TRBJ1-1; no definite D call. V lost 6 bases, J lost 6 bases, and 11 bases lay in between. CDR1 and CDR2 from the germline V gene are MNHNS and SASEGT. This CDR3 spans 12 amino acids. CDR3 protein: CASRIPGPEAFF. The DNA of the CDR3 is TGTGCCAGCAGGATACCGGGCCCTGAAGCTTTCTTT.

V gene TRBV7-9 combines with J gene TRBJ1-3; perhaps TRBD1 as D (6 bases). V was shortened by 5 bases and J by 0 bases, with 11 bases between the two germline ends. This CDR3 contains 15 residues. Germline CDR1 and CDR2: SEHNR and FQNEAQ (reference sequence). The CDR3 here is CASSPRGLSGNTIYF. DNA of the CDR3: TGTGCCAGCAGCCCCAGGGGCCTCTCTGGAAACACCATATATTTT.

CDR3 nucleotides: TGTGCCAGCAGTTACAACCCCAGGAGTGAAGCTTTCTTT. It translates to CASSYNPRSEAFF. The chain is built from TRBV6-5 and TRBJ1-1; D is unresolved. Germline V gene sequence: CDR1 MNHEY, CDR2 SVGAGI. The V end was cut by 2 bases, the J end by 7 bases, with 11 bases between. This CDR3 is built from 13 residues.

The chain has TRBV5-4 and TRBJ1-2; tentatively, D is TRBD1 (6 bases). CDR3 size: 15 residues. Trimming cost V 4 bases and J 4 bases, with 17 bases left between them. The germline V gene has CDR1 SGHNT and CDR2 YYREEE (reference sequence). In nucleotides, the CDR3 is TGTGCCAGCAGCAGGGACAAGGTGATATTCTATGGCTACACCTTC. This sequence encodes CASSRDKVIFYGYTF.

The chain uses TRBV18 and TRBJ2-6; D tentatively fits TRBD1 or TRBD2 (7 bases each). Trimming took 3 bases from V and 0 from J, leaving 15 bases between them. The CDR3 totals 18 residues. CDR1 KGHSH and CDR2 LQKENI come from the germline V gene. The chain's CDR3 is CASSPQGGDSSGANVLTF. The CDR3 DNA follows: TGTGCCAGCTCACCCCAGGGGGGGGACTCCTCTGGGGCCAACGTCCTGACTTTC.

The rearrangement links TRBV11-2 to TRBJ2-5; D possibly corresponds to TRBD2 (5 bases). The germline gives CDR1 SGHAT, CDR2 FQNNGV. The CDR3 length is 15 residues. Trimming removed 4 bases at V and 9 bases at J, with 21 bases between. The CDR3 DNA is TGTGCCAGCAGCTCGCTGGGTGACCCCGTGAGGGCCCAGTACTTC. Translating gives CASSSLGDPVRAQYF.

V usage is TRBV7-2 and J usage is TRBJ1-4, with TRBD1 identical over 7 bases. The germline CDR1 and CDR2 sequences are SGHTA and FQGNSA. The CDR3 has 14 residues. Trimming took 5 bases from V and 7 from J; bases not matched to a gene: 7. DNA for the CDR3: TGTGCCAGCAGCAGACAGGGCGGACGTGAAAAACTGTTTTTT. It yields the protein CASSRQGGREKLFF.

The V call is TRBV30, the J call TRBJ2-3; 8 nucleotides align to TRBD1. Germline V gene data show CDR1 as GTSNPN and CDR2 as SVGIG (reference sequence). J gave up 3 bases and V 5 bases, and 4 bases lay outside the gene matches. CDR3 length equals 13 residues. The CDR3 bases are TGTGCCTGGGGTAGACAGGGGACAGATACGCAGTATTTT. This gives the protein CAWGRQGTDTQYF. Variable domain in full (rest from reference TRBV30 and TRBJ2-3): SQTIHQWPATLVQPVGSPLSLECTVEGTSNPNLYWYRQAAGRGLQLLFYSVGIGQISSEVPQNLSASRPQDRQFILSSKKLLLSDSGFYLCAWGRQGTDTQYFGPGTRLTVL.

About this clone: This sample also contains other DNA sequences that code for the same CDR3. The V gene is TRBV15, the J gene TRBJ1-1; D is perhaps TRBD1 (5 bases). Per germline, CDR1 LNHNV and CDR2 YYDKDF (reference sequence). Trimming removed 2 bases at V and 2 bases at J, with 9 bases between. CDR3 length: 14 residues. The CDR3 coding sequence is TGTGCCACCAGCAGATGGGGACGAAACACTGAAGCTTTCTTT. It encodes CATSRWGRNTEAFF.

This clone appeared a few times. The V gene is TRBV9, the J gene TRBJ1-4, with D hard to call. The CDR3 covers 15 residues. Germline CDR1 reads SGDLS; CDR2 reads YYNGEE. The V end was cut by 0 bases, the J end by 5 bases, with 11 bases between. DNA for the CDR3: TGTGCCAGCAGCGTAGATACACAGAGGAATGAAAAACTGTTTTTT. Translated: CASSVDTQRNEKLFF.

This clone was recorded only once. V usage is TRBV15 and J usage is TRBJ2-7; no firm D call. This CDR3 spans 14 amino acids. The V and J ends lost 0 bases and 2 bases respectively, with 8 bases between them. Germline CDR1 reads LNHNV; CDR2 reads YYDKDF (reference sequence). CDR3 DNA: TGTGCCACCAGCAGAGAGAAGGGTCCCTACGAGCAGTACTTC. Protein sequence: CATSREKGPYEQYF.

This sequence joins TRBV7-3 and TRBJ2-3; 11 positions match TRBD2. Trimming took 4 bases from V and 4 from J; bases not matched to a gene: 10. The germline V gene encodes CDR1 SGHTA and CDR2 FQGTGA. The CDR3 has 17 amino acids. The CDR3 loop reads CASSYLGVAGGADTQYF. The CDR3 DNA follows: TGTGCCAGCAGCTACCTGGGGGTAGCGGGAGGGGCAGATACGCAGTATTTT.

The chain couples TRBV29-1 to TRBJ2-7; the D is unclear. Germline V gene data show CDR1 as SQVTM and CDR2 as ANQGSEA. CDR3 length: 12 residues. V was trimmed by 4 bases and J by 2 bases, leaving 9 bases between them. CDR3 sequence (DNA): TGCAGCGTTGTGAATGGCGCCTACGAGCAGTACTTC. Translation gives CSVVNGAYEQYF.

This sequence joins TRBV13 and TRBJ2-3; D gene unclear. Trimming removed 7 bases at V and 1 base at J, with 9 bases between. The CDR3 runs 13 residues. Germline V gene sequence: CDR1 PRHDT, CDR2 FYEKMQ (reference sequence). For the CDR3, the DNA is TGTGCCAGCACCGCCGAGGGCACAGATACGCAGTATTTT. It yields the protein CASTAEGTDTQYF.

The V and J genes are TRBV18 and TRBJ2-2; a weak D match, TRBD2 (6 bases). The V and J ends lost 6 bases and 5 bases respectively, with 13 bases between them. Looked up from germline, CDR1 is KGHSH and CDR2 is LQKENI. The CDR3 runs to 14 residues. The CDR3 sequence is CASSAEGVTGELFF. The DNA for the CDR3 is TGTGCCAGCTCGGCGGAGGGAGTTACCGGGGAGCTGTTTTTT.